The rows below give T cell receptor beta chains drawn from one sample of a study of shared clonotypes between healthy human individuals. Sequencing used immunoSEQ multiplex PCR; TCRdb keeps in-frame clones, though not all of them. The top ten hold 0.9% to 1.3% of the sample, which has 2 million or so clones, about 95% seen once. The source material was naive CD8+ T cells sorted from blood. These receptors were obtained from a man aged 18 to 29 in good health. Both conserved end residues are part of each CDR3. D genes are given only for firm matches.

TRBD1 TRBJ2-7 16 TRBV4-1 CASSQSTGALAYEQYF TGCGCCAGCAGCCAAAGTACAGGGGCGTTAGCGTACGAGCAGTACTTC
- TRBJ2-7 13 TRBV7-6 CASSHRDSYEQYF TGTGCCAGCAGCCACAGGGACTCCTACGAGCAGTACTTC
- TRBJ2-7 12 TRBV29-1 CSVGQNSYEQYF TGCAGCGTTGGTCAGAACTCCTACGAGCAGTACTTC
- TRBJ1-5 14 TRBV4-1 CASSQDAGYQPQHF TGCGCCAGCAGCCAAGATGCAGGGTATCAGCCCCAGCATTTT
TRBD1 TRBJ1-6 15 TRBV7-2 CASSVSGTVNSPLHF TGTGCCAGCAGCGTATCCGGGACAGTAAATTCACCCCTCCACTTT
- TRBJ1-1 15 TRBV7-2 CASSLDRASNTEAFF TGTGCCAGCAGCTTAGACCGGGCCTCGAACACTGAAGCTTTCTTT
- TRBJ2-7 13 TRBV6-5 CASSYSGDLEQYF TGTGCCAGCAGTTACTCTGGGGACCTCGAGCAGTACTTC
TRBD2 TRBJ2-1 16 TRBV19 CASSPTSVPSYNEQFF TGTGCCAGTAGTCCTACTAGCGTTCCCTCCTACAATGAGCAGTTCTTC
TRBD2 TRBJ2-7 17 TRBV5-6 CASSSGMTSGSSYEQYF TGTGCCAGCAGTTCGGGAATGACTAGCGGGAGCTCCTACGAGCAGTACTTC
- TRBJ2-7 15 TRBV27 CASSFRQAHSYEQYF TGTGCCAGCAGTTTCCGACAGGCCCACTCCTACGAGCAGTACTTC
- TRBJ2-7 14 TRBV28 CASSLWRTPDEQYF TGTGCCAGCAGTTTATGGAGGACTCCGGATGAGCAGTACTTC
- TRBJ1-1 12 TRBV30 CAWVGGGTEAFF TGTGCCTGGGTGGGAGGGGGCACTGAAGCTTTCTTT
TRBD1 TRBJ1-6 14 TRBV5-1 CASSSGTGGEPLHF TGCGCCAGCAGCTCCGGGACAGGGGGTGAACCCCTCCACTTT
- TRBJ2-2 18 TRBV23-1 CASSPTLEGGLNTGELFF TGCGCCAGCAGTCCCACGTTAGAGGGGGGCTTGAACACCGGGGAGCTGTTTTTT
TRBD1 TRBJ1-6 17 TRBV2 CASSNGQDSSYNSPLHF TGTGCCAGCAGCAACGGACAGGACAGCTCCTATAATTCACCCCTCCACTTT
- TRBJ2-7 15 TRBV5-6 CASSLVLQVSYEQYF TGTGCCAGCAGCTTGGTCCTACAAGTCTCCTACGAGCAGTACTTC
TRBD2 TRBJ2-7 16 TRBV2 CASSGTSGGSPYEQYF TGTGCCAGCAGTGGGACTAGCGGGGGGTCCCCCTACGAGCAGTACTTC